A selection of T cell receptor beta chains follows, all from one sample in a study of shared clonotypes between healthy human individuals. Measured with immunoSEQ multiplex PCR; TCRdb has only the in-frame clones, and not every one. Of 600,000 to 750,000 clones in the sample, roughly 72% were seen once. The sequenced material came from memory CD4+ T cells sorted from blood. The receptors stem from a woman aged 25 to 39 in good health. Both conserved end residues are part of each CDR3. The order of the fields is clone size, D gene, V gene, J gene, CDR3 protein, CDR3 DNA. The D gene is left open where the match is weak. Only some rows state a clone size, as once, few, many or a class for expanded clones.

size: NA
D: NA
V: TRBV25-1
J: TRBJ2-1
CDR3: CASSEGRVNEQFF
DNA: TGTGCCAGCAGTGAAGGGCGGGTCAATGAGCAGTTCTTC

size: NA
D: NA
V: TRBV19
J: TRBJ2-5
CDR3: CASSIQGGRVQETQYF
DNA: TGTGCCAGTAGTATACAGGGAGGCAGGGTACAAGAGACCCAGTACTTC

size: NA
D: NA
V: TRBV4-2
J: TRBJ1-1
CDR3: CASSLASIKAFF
DNA: TGTGCCAGCAGCTTGGCCTCTATTAAAGCTTTCTTT

size: NA
D: NA
V: TRBV23-1
J: TRBJ2-3
CDR3: CARRTFTQYF
DNA: TGCGCCCGCCGTACCTTTACGCAGTATTTT

size: NA
D: NA
V: TRBV28
J: TRBJ1-2
CDR3: CASARAGTHLSNYGYTF
DNA: TGTGCCAGCGCTAGGGCGGGTACACATTTGAGTAACTATGGCTACACCTTC

size: once
D: TRBD2
V: TRBV10-3
J: TRBJ2-1
CDR3: CAISGGSGSSYNEQFF
DNA: TGTGCCATCAGTGGTGGTAGCGGGAGCTCCTACAATGAGCAGTTCTTC

size: NA
D: TRBD2
V: TRBV4-2
J: TRBJ2-1
CDR3: CASSQDRSSGRKNEQFF
DNA: TGTGCCAGCAGCCAAGATCGGTCTAGCGGGAGGAAAAATGAGCAGTTCTTC

size: NA
D: TRBD2
V: TRBV27
J: TRBJ2-7
CDR3: CASRKIAGGPPSYEQYF
DNA: TGTGCCAGCAGAAAGATAGCGGGAGGGCCGCCCTCCTACGAGCAGTACTTC

size: NA
D: NA
V: TRBV6-5
J: TRBJ2-3
CDR3: CASSRGDQVADTQYF
DNA: TGTGCCAGCTCACGAGGGGACCAAGTCGCAGATACGCAGTATTTT

size: NA
D: TRBD1
V: TRBV18
J: TRBJ1-5
CDR3: CASGTGGPDQPQHF
DNA: TGTGCCAGCGGGACAGGGGGACCGGATCAGCCCCAGCATTTT

size: NA
D: NA
V: TRBV6-5
J: TRBJ2-5
CDR3: CASSSQETQYF
DNA: TGTGCCAGCAGTAGTCAAGAGACCCAGTACTTC

size: NA
D: TRBD2
V: TRBV11-2
J: TRBJ2-1
CDR3: CASVSGRLNEQFF
DNA: TGTGCCAGCGTTAGCGGGAGGCTCAATGAGCAGTTCTTC

size: NA
D: NA
V: TRBV13
J: TRBJ1-3
CDR3: CASSFGFQETSRNTIYF
DNA: TGTGCCAGCAGCTTTGGGTTCCAGGAAACGAGCAGAAACACCATATATTTT

size: NA
D: NA
V: TRBV11-2
J: TRBJ2-7
CDR3: CASSLVGAYEQYF
DNA: TGTGCCAGCAGCTTAGTGGGAGCCTACGAGCAGTACTTC

size: NA
D: NA
V: TRBV5-1
J: TRBJ2-5
CDR3: CASSLGGIAQETQYF
DNA: TGCGCCAGCAGCTTGGGTGGAATCGCCCAAGAGACCCAGTACTTC

size: few
D: NA
V: TRBV28
J: TRBJ1-1
CDR3: CASSSRREAFF
DNA: TGTGCCAGCAGTAGCAGGCGTGAAGCTTTCTTT

size: NA
D: NA
V: TRBV27
J: TRBJ2-7
CDR3: CASSPLDSYEQYF
DNA: TGTGCCAGCAGTCCCCTTGACAGTTACGAGCAGTACTTC

size: NA
D: TRBD1
V: TRBV19
J: TRBJ2-1
CDR3: CASRRGDRDNEQFF
DNA: TGTGCCAGTAGACGGGGGGACAGGGACAATGAGCAGTTCTTC

size: NA
D: NA
V: TRBV2
J: TRBJ2-7
CDR3: CASSEQSYEQYF
DNA: TGTGCCAGCAGTGAGCAGTCCTACGAGCAGTACTTC

size: NA
D: TRBD1
V: TRBV5-1
J: TRBJ2-2
CDR3: CASSQGTEGTGELFF
DNA: TGCGCCAGCAGCCAAGGGACAGAAGGGACCGGGGAGCTGTTTTTT

size: NA
D: NA
V: TRBV7-9
J: TRBJ2-7
CDR3: CASSWDSGSYEQYF
DNA: TGTGCCAGCAGCTGGGACTCCGGCTCCTACGAGCAGTACTTC

size: many
D: NA
V: TRBV7-2
J: TRBJ2-7
CDR3: CASSQPLARLFF
DNA: TGTGCCAGCAGCCAACCCCTCGCGCGCTTATTCTTC

size: NA
D: NA
V: TRBV27
J: TRBJ1-5
CDR3: CASSLRYPRQVQPQHF
DNA: TGTGCCAGCAGTTTACGGTATCCAAGACAGGTCCAGCCCCAGCATTTT

size: NA
D: TRBD1
V: TRBV28
J: TRBJ2-7
CDR3: CASSLWFARGPEQYF
DNA: TGTGCCAGCAGTTTATGGTTTGCTAGGGGGCCCGAGCAGTACTTC

size: once
D: TRBD1
V: TRBV19
J: TRBJ2-7
CDR3: CASSEGTVPIYEQYF
DNA: TGTGCCAGTAGCGAGGGGACAGTTCCTATCTACGAGCAGTACTTC

size: NA
D: TRBD1
V: TRBV16
J: TRBJ2-2
CDR3: CASSRQGAPNTGELFF
DNA: TGTGCCAGCAGCCGACAGGGGGCGCCGAACACCGGGGAGCTGTTTTTT